The 10 T cell receptor beta chains below all came from one sample that was sequenced in a study of blood T cell repertoires in COVID-19. Repertoires were generated with immunoSEQ multiplex PCR, while TCRdb's copy carries only in-frame clones and drops some. This table holds 470,000 or so clones, 70% to 90% found once. The sequenced sample was peripheral blood. Receptors were obtained from a human donor in a cohort sampled during active COVID-19.

The chain has TRBV30 and TRBJ1-5, with TRBD1 identical over 9 bases. Germline CDR1 reads GTSNPN; CDR2 reads SVGIG (reference sequence). V lost 4 bases, J lost 5 bases, and 6 bases stayed unmatched. This CDR3 is built from 14 residues. In DNA form, the CDR3 reads TGTGCCTGGAAGGGGACAGGGCCCCATCAGCCCCAGCATTTT. Translated, it gives CAWKGTGPHQPQHF.

This rearrangement joins TRBV7-2 to TRBJ2-3; D is perhaps TRBD2 (6 bases). Germline V lookup: CDR1 SGHTA, CDR2 FQGNSA. Trimming stripped 5 bases from V and 4 bases from J, with 19 bases between. CDR3 length equals 16 residues. CDR3 bases: TGTGCCAGCAGCCCGGGCGGACGGGGGAACGCAGATACGCAGTATTTT. As protein: CASSPGGRGNADTQYF.

The chain couples TRBV19 to TRBJ1-2, with 8 bases aligning to TRBD1. Per germline, CDR1 LNHDA and CDR2 SQIVND (reference sequence). The CDR3 has 14 amino acids. Trimming took 3 bases from V and 8 from J; bases not matched to a gene: 8. As DNA, the CDR3 is TGTGCCAGTAGTATGACCCAGGGGGCACCGGGCTACACCTTC. Its translation: CASSMTQGAPGYTF.

The chain links TRBV6-5 to TRBJ2-1, with D perhaps TRBD1 (6 bases). The CDR3 totals 13 residues. CDR1 is MNHEY, CDR2 SVGAGI, per germline. V was shortened by 6 bases and J by 6 bases, with 12 bases between the two germline ends. The CDR3 sequence: CASSRGKPNEQFF. The CDR3 DNA follows: TGTGCCAGCAGCAGGGGAAAACCCAATGAGCAGTTCTTC.

The chain employs TRBV27 and TRBJ2-1; tentatively, D is TRBD2 (6 bases). Per the germline V gene, CDR1 is MNHEY and CDR2 is SMNVEV (reference sequence). V lost 5 bases and J lost 5, with 10 bases in between. The CDR3 is made up of 13 amino acids. CDR3 in DNA: TGTGCCAGCAGTCCGGGACTGGACAATGAGCAGTTCTTC. This encodes CASSPGLDNEQFF.

The chain is built from TRBV11-3 and TRBJ2-7, with 7 bases lining up with TRBD2. V gave up 3 bases and J gave up 5 bases; unmatched junction bases: 7. CDR1 and CDR2 (germline): SGHNT, YENEEA. This CDR3 has 14 residues. This CDR3 is CASSLPGGVHEQYF. CDR3 bases: TGTGCCAGCAGCTTGCCTGGGGGGGTGCACGAGCAGTACTTC.

J is TRBJ1-1 and V is TRBV6-2 or TRBV6-3; 8 bases are shared with TRBD1. The CDR3 totals 16 residues. From germline, CDR1 is MNHEY and CDR2 SVGEGT. After removal of 2 bases from V and 1 base from J, the junction contained 6 bases not matched to a gene. The CDR3 loop is CASSYRTGQTNTEAFF. CDR3 DNA sequence: TGTGCCAGCAGTTACCGGACAGGGCAGACGAACACTGAAGCTTTCTTT.

This clone was counted ten times or more. This sequence joins TRBV3-1 (or the pseudogene TRBV3-2) and TRBJ1-1; the match to TRBD1 covers 11 bases. J was trimmed by 4 bases and V by 5 bases; bases with no gene match: 12. Germline V CDR1 and CDR2: LGHDT, YNNKEL (reference sequence). The CDR3 consists of 17 residues. The CDR3 protein is CASSRPGQGVGSTEAFF. In DNA form, the CDR3 reads TGTGCCAGCAGCAGACCGGGACAGGGGGTAGGGAGCACTGAAGCTTTCTTT.

The V and J genes are TRBV6-5 and TRBJ2-1; 10 nucleotides match TRBD2. V gave up 7 bases and J gave up 4 bases; unmatched junction bases: 7. The CDR3 covers 15 residues. Germline-derived CDR1 and CDR2 are MNHEY and SVGAGI. The CDR3 DNA reads as TGTGCCAGCACCCAAACTAGCGGGGTTTACAATGAGCAGTTCTTC. As protein: CASTQTSGVYNEQFF.

This clone was picked up one time. The chain recombines TRBV6-2 or TRBV6-3 with TRBJ2-7, with 7 bases aligning to TRBD1. The germline V gene encodes CDR1 MNHEY and CDR2 SVGEGT. The V gene end was trimmed by 6 bases and the J gene end by 3 bases; junction bases not matched to a gene: 11. CDR3 length equals 15 residues. The CDR3, as DNA: TGTGCCAGCAGCCCTGGGACAGTGATACTCTACGAGCAGTACTTC. Translation gives CASSPGTVILYEQYF.